The T cell receptor beta chain described here comes from a study of blood T cell repertoires in COVID-19. V was pared by 0 bases and J by 4 bases, with 11 bases between. This CDR3 spans 15 amino acids. Germline V gives CDR1 MNHEY, CDR2 SVGEGT. Using immunoSEQ multiplex PCR, the repertoire was profiled, and TCRdb retains in-frame clones only, with some absent. The table has 380,000 or so clones, about 90% seen once. This receptor was identified in a man aged 40-49 years with acute or convalescent COVID-19. The sequencing input was peripheral blood. The chain employs TRBV6-2 or TRBV6-3 and TRBJ2-3; TRBD1 is a possible D gene (6 bases). CDR3 coding DNA: TGTGCCAGCAGTTACTCGCACAGGGTACCAGATACGCAGTATTTT. Amino acid sequence: CASSYSHRVPDTQYF.